The clone carrying this TCR beta chain was found a few times. The antigen remains undetermined. PCR was performed a second time for roughly 7 to 12 cycles using a sample-barcoded 5' primer and a J-beta primer mix. One entry per CDR3 protein results from TCRdb running MiXCR on the 5' RACE reads. Of some 760,000 distinct CDR3 sequences listed, roughly 25% are singletons. Per the germline V gene, CDR1 is SGHTA and CDR2 is FQGTGA. CDR3 length: 15 amino acids. The J segment lost 10 bases and the V segment lost 2 bases, leaving 8 bases of the junction unmatched. This specimen comes from a study of blood T cells in healthy people across ages. Whole-study findings and limits: A strong correlation was found between TCR beta diversity and the percentage of naive T cells. Per million T cells, TCR beta diversity dropped roughly linearly as age increased.

These data were likewise used in another study, on T cells of mothers and their children. Per that study: Normalized overlap was always slightly, never significantly, higher in related than unrelated mother-child pairs.

The chain carries TRBV7-3 and TRBJ1-6; 7 nucleotides line up with TRBD1. This TCR was sampled from a boy aged 5-17 years in good health. Specimen: blood. This CDR3 reads CASSLQGEGRSPLHF. In DNA, the CDR3 is TGTGCCAGCAGCTTACAGGGGGAAGGACGGTCACCCCTCCACTTT.